The 19 T cell receptor beta chains given below trace back to one sample, sequenced in a study of blood T cell repertoires in COVID-19. This table comes from immunoSEQ multiplex PCR, and its TCRdb copy is limited to in-frame clones, with some not included. The data hold some 190,000 clones, with around 85% observed a single time. The sequenced sample consisted of peripheral blood. Receptors were obtained from an elderly man with COVID-19, enrolled during active disease.

This chain links TRBV19 with TRBJ1-5; 7 bases line up with TRBD1. The germline CDR1 and CDR2 sequences are LNHDA and SQIVND (reference sequence). With 7 bases clipped from V and 11 bases from J, the junction kept 17 bases outside the gene matches. The CDR3 covers 15 residues. The DNA of the CDR3 is TGTGCCAGTAACCCGACAGGGATAGGGTTCGGGGCCCAGCATTTT. Residues: CASNPTGIGFGAQHF.

In this sample, this clone turned up once. The chain has TRBV18 and TRBJ2-2; 10 bases are shared with TRBD1. The CDR3 consists of 16 residues. Germline CDR1 KGHSH, CDR2 LQKENI. The V gene end was trimmed by 1 base and the J gene end by 6 bases; junction bases not matched to a gene: 5. The CDR3 spells CASSPQRQGASGELFF. The CDR3 DNA follows: TGTGCCAGCTCACCACAGAGACAGGGGGCATCCGGGGAGCTGTTTTTT.

V is TRBV19 and J is TRBJ1-4; D call uncertain. Trimming removed 3 bases at V and 7 bases at J, with 15 bases between. The germline gives CDR1 LNHDA, CDR2 SQIVND (reference sequence). The CDR3 consists of 15 residues. This CDR3 reads CASSMSQTRGEKLFF. The CDR3 bases are TGTGCCAGTAGTATGTCGCAGACCCGCGGTGAAAAACTGTTTTTT.

The chain joins TRBV19 to TRBJ1-4; 7 nucleotides match TRBD1. Germline V CDR1 and CDR2: LNHDA, SQIVND (reference sequence). Unmatched junction bases numbered 5, after V lost 8 bases and J lost 5 bases. The CDR3 spans 13 residues. In DNA, the CDR3 is TGTGCCAGTGAAGGACAGGCAAATGAAAAACTGTTTTTT. Protein product: CASEGQANEKLFF.

V and J are TRBV29-1 and TRBJ1-2; D is perhaps TRBD1 (6 bases). V was trimmed by 6 bases and J by 4 bases, leaving 18 bases between them. The CDR3 is 14 amino acids. Germline CDR1 reads SQVTM; CDR2 reads ANQGSEA. In DNA form, the CDR3 reads TGCAGCGTCGGGGGGCAGGGCCTACCCTATGGCTACACCTTC. Its protein is CSVGGQGLPYGYTF.

The V gene is TRBV6-1, the J gene TRBJ1-5; perhaps TRBD1 as D (5 bases). Per the germline V gene, CDR1 is MNHNS and CDR2 is SASEGT. V gave up 5 bases and J gave up 0 bases, with 11 bases separating them. CDR3 length: 15 amino acids. The CDR3 loop is CASSFLQVSNQPQHF. DNA of the CDR3: TGTGCCAGCAGTTTCCTACAGGTTAGCAATCAGCCCCAGCATTTT.

V usage is TRBV9 and J usage is TRBJ2-3; D remains ambiguous. V was trimmed by 1 base and J by 4 bases, leaving 7 bases between them. The CDR3 is made up of 13 amino acids. Germline CDR1 and CDR2: SGDLS and YYNGEE. The CDR3 coding sequence is TGTGCCAGCAGCGTAAACAGTCCAGATACGCAGTATTTT. Its protein is CASSVNSPDTQYF.

The sample holds one count of this clone. V gene TRBV7-2 combines with J gene TRBJ1-3; unclear D gene. This CDR3 has 16 residues. Germline CDR1 is SGHTA and CDR2 is FQGNSA. The V and J ends lost 3 bases and 0 bases respectively, with 12 bases between them. CDR3 region: CASSLAGTISGNTIYF. DNA of the CDR3: TGTGCCAGCAGCTTGGCAGGAACAATCTCTGGAAACACCATATATTTT.

The table lists this clone with a few counts. One end of the junction is discordant with germline, which a read error may explain. The chain links TRBV19 to TRBJ2-7, with 7 nucleotides matching TRBD1. The CDR3 has 13 amino acids. The V gene's germline CDR1 is LNHDA and CDR2 SQIVND (reference sequence). The DNA for the CDR3 is TGTGCCAGTGGGGACAGCTGGTCCTCCGAGCAGTACTTC. It codes for CASGDSWSSEQYF.

Worth noting for this clone: Other DNA sequences in this sample translate to the same CDR3. The CDR3 coding sequence is TGTGCCAGTAGTATTACAGACTATGGCTACACCTTC. Its protein product is CASSITDYGYTF. The V and J genes are TRBV19 and TRBJ1-2; no firm D call. The CDR3 runs to 12 residues. Germline V lookup: CDR1 LNHDA, CDR2 SQIVND (reference sequence). Trimming pared 3 bases from V and 3 bases from J, leaving 5 bases between.

V gene TRBV29-1 combines with J gene TRBJ2-1; D might be TRBD1 (5 bases). The CDR3 length is 13 residues. Germline values: CDR1 SQVTM, CDR2 ANQGSEA. The ends were cut back, 1 base at V and 7 bases at J, with 11 bases in the middle. The CDR3 DNA follows: TGCAGCGTTGAAGTTGGGGCCGCGAATGAGCAGTTCTTC. It is translated as CSVEVGAANEQFF.

This rearrangement joins TRBV12-3 or TRBV12-4 to TRBJ1-3; D gene uncertain. The germline V and J ends were trimmed by 5 bases and 4 bases, with 6 bases remaining between them. The CDR3 totals 12 residues. CDR3 residues: CASSAWGNTIYF. The CDR3 coding sequence is TGTGCCAGCAGTGCGTGGGGAAACACCATATATTTT.

The chain recombines TRBV3-1 (or the pseudogene TRBV3-2) with TRBJ1-2; D gene ambiguous. V lost 2 bases and J lost 4, with 14 bases in between. The CDR3 is made up of 15 amino acids. Germline lookup yields CDR1 LGHDT and CDR2 YNNKEL (reference sequence). The CDR3 sequence is CASSQRWRSGYGYTF. The CDR3 nucleotides are TGTGCCAGCAGCCAACGCTGGAGGTCGGGCTATGGCTACACCTTC.

The table lists this clone with a count of one. The chain uses TRBV27 and TRBJ1-1, with D hard to call. V lost 3 bases and J 3 bases, leaving 11 bases between the germline ends. This CDR3 has 14 amino acids. Germline V lookup: CDR1 MNHEY, CDR2 SMNVEV (reference sequence). CDR3 amino acids: CASSFLGRDTEAFF. The CDR3, as DNA: TGTGCCAGCAGTTTTCTGGGGAGAGACACTGAAGCTTTCTTT.

The chain employs TRBV6-6 and TRBJ1-2; TRBD1 matches at 8 bases. The CDR3 has 15 residues. Germline loops: CDR1 MNHNY, CDR2 SVGAGI (reference sequence). V dropped 6 bases and J dropped 5; count of bases not matched to a gene: 11. DNA of the CDR3: TGTGCCAGCAGCTCCGAGGAACAGGGGGAATATGGCTACACCTTC. Translated, it gives CASSSEEQGEYGYTF.

This clone has more than one count but fewer than ten. The chain joins TRBV10-3 to TRBJ1-6; tentative D call: TRBD1 (6 bases). CDR1 and CDR2 (germline): ENHRY, SYGVKD. The CDR3 has 13 amino acids. V dropped 4 bases and J dropped 7 bases, with 8 bases sitting between them. Here the CDR3 reads CAISAQGNSPLHF. The CDR3 bases are TGTGCCATCAGTGCCCAGGGGAATTCACCCCTCCACTTT.

The chain has TRBV6-6 and TRBJ1-2; TRBD1 matches 7 bases. The length of the CDR3 is 14 residues. CDR1 and CDR2 from the germline V gene are MNHNY and SVGAGI (reference sequence). Trimming at V came to 8 bases and at J to 4 bases, leaving 10 bases not matched to a gene. The DNA for the CDR3 is TGTGCCAGCCTAAAGGCCGGGACAGCCTATGGCTACACCTTC. Amino acid sequence: CASLKAGTAYGYTF.

This clone was seen a handful of times. This rearrangement joins TRBV18 to TRBJ2-5; D call uncertain. In germline, CDR1 is KGHSH, CDR2 LQKENI. Trimming took 2 bases from V and 1 from J, leaving 5 bases between them. This CDR3 is 13 amino acids long. The CDR3 DNA is TGTGCCAGCTCACCAACACCCCAAGAGACCCAGTACTTC. As protein: CASSPTPQETQYF.

The chain joins TRBV9 to TRBJ1-5, with a possible D match to TRBD1 (6 bases). In germline, CDR1 is SGDLS, CDR2 YYNGEE. V was cut by 4 bases and J by 1 base, with 9 bases left in between. The CDR3 loop spans 14 amino acids. The CDR3 protein is CASSRGQSNQPQHF. DNA of the CDR3: TGTGCCAGCAGCCGTGGACAGAGCAATCAGCCCCAGCATTTT.